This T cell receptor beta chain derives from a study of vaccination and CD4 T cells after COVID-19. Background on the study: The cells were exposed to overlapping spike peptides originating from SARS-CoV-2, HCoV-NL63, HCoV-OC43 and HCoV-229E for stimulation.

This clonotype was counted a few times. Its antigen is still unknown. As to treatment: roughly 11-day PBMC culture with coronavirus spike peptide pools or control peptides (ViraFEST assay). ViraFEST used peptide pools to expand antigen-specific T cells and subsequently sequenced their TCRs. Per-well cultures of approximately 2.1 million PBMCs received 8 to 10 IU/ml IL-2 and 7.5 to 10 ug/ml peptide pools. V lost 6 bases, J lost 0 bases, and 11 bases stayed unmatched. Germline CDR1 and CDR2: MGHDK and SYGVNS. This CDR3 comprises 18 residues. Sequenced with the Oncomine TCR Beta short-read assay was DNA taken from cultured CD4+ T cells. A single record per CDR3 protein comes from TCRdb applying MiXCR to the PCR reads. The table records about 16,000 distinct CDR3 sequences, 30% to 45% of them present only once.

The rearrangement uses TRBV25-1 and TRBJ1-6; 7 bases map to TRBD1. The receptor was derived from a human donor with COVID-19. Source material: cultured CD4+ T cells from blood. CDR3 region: CASSRGDSSSSYNSPLHF. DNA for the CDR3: TGTGCCAGCAGCCGTGGGGACAGCTCCAGCTCCTATAATTCACCCCTCCACTTT.